This T cell receptor beta chain was sequenced during a study of Ad26.COV2.S vaccination and SARS-CoV-2 variants. Study-level information: Intramuscularly, Ad26.COV2.S was given either once or twice, 56 days apart.

TCRdb's table, derived via immunoSEQ multiplex PCR, lists solely in-frame clones and lacks some. The sample carries a few hundred thousand clones, around nine tenths recorded once. With V trimmed by 4 bases and J by 5 bases, 7 bases remained unmatched. This CDR3 has 15 residues. Germline lookup yields CDR1 SGHDN and CDR2 FVKESK. Treatment of the sample: roughly 20 received Ad26.COV2.S at low or high dose, single or two shots; several received placebo; per-sample allocation not given. The investigators took samples on day 63 after the first vaccine or placebo injection. This sequence was found in a person between 18 and 59 years old who received the Ad26.COV2.S COVID-19 vaccine or a placebo. The starting material was peripheral blood, obtained in a trial of Ad26.COV2.S vaccine versus placebo. The gene calls are TRBV14 and TRBJ2-1; 8 nucleotides agree with TRBD1. The CDR3 nucleotides read TGTGCCAGCAGCCCAAAGGACAGGGCAGACAATGAGCAGTTCTTC. Amino acids: CASSPKDRADNEQFF.